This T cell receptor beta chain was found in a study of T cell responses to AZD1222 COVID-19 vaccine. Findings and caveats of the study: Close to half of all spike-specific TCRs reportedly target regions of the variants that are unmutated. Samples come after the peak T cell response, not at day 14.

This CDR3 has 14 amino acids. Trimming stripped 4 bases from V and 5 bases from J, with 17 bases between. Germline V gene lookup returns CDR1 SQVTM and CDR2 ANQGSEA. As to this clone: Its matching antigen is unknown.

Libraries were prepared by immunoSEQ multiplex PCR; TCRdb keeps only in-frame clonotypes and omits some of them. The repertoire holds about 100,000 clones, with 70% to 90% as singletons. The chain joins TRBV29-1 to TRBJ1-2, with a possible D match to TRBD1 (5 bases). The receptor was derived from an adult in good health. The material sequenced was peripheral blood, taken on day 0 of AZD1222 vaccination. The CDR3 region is CSVGQGSVGYGYTF. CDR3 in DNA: TGCAGCGTTGGCCAGGGAAGTGTAGGTTATGGCTACACCTTC.